This passage covers 28 T cell receptor beta chains from one sample sequenced in a study of shared T cell receptors in the human thymus. This table comes from immunoSEQ multiplex PCR, and its TCRdb copy is limited to in-frame clones, with some not included. The sample lists 600,000 or so clones, approximately 89% occurring once. The data also belong to a second study, concerning human thymus T cells.

The sample was thymocytes. The receptors here all came from a boy less than two years old with a congenital heart defect.

The rearrangement links TRBV28 to TRBJ1-1; D ambiguous. The CDR3 is made up of 16 amino acids. The germline CDR1 and CDR2 sequences are MDHEN and SYDVKM. V shed 3 bases and J shed 1 base, with 15 bases lying between them. DNA of the CDR3: TGTGCCAGCAGTTTTCCTTCTGGAGGAGGGAACACTGAAGCTTTCTTT. This translates into CASSFPSGGGNTEAFF.

The chain uses TRBV5-4 and TRBJ1-2; 11 bases map to TRBD1. CDR1 is SGHNT, CDR2 YYREEE, per germline (reference sequence). V was clipped by 5 bases and J by 6 bases; unmatched bases: 6. The CDR3 sequence is 14 residues long. The CDR3 DNA sequence: TGTGCCAGCAGTAACGGACAGGGGGCGAATGGCTACACCTTC. Residues: CASSNGQGANGYTF.

This chain connects TRBV19 to TRBJ1-5; D gene uncertain. The CDR3 consists of 15 residues. Germline V lookup: CDR1 LNHDA, CDR2 SQIVND (reference sequence). V dropped 6 bases and J dropped 3 bases, with 15 bases sitting between them. DNA of the CDR3: TGTGCCAGTAGCCGCTGGGAGGCGTACAATCAGCCCCAGCATTTT. Translating gives CASSRWEAYNQPQHF.

The CDR3 loop is CASSGEGTPYSGANVLTF. The DNA of the CDR3 is TGTGCCAGCAGTGGGGAAGGGACACCCTACTCTGGGGCCAACGTCCTGACTTTC. The chain uses TRBV6-1 and TRBJ2-6; maybe TRBD1 (6 bases). This CDR3 contains 18 residues. Germline V gene data show CDR1 as MNHNS and CDR2 as SASEGT. Trimming took 4 bases from V and 0 from J, leaving 16 bases between them.

The chain employs TRBV14 and TRBJ2-1, with D unclear. Trimming shortened V by 0 bases and J by 2 bases, and 11 bases separated the two germline ends. The CDR3 covers 16 residues. Germline V gene data show CDR1 as SGHDN and CDR2 as FVKESK. In nucleotides, the CDR3 is TGTGCCAGCAGCCAAGAGGCAGGCAGGCCCTACAATGAGCAGTTCTTC. Translating it yields CASSQEAGRPYNEQFF.

The J gene is TRBJ1-1, the V gene TRBV6-1, with no clear D. Trimming stripped 8 bases from V and 1 base from J, with 17 bases between. The CDR3 contains 15 residues. Germline V gene data show CDR1 as MNHNS and CDR2 as SASEGT. This CDR3 is CASPLPGLGNTEAFF. CDR3 nucleotides: TGTGCCAGCCCGCTCCCCGGGTTGGGGAACACTGAAGCTTTCTTT.

The chain couples TRBV14 to TRBJ2-1, with D possibly TRBD1 on 6 matching bases. V lost 2 bases and J lost 0, with 23 bases in between. The CDR3 totals 20 residues. Looked up from germline, CDR1 is SGHDN and CDR2 is FVKESK. The CDR3 nucleotides are TGTGCCAGCAGCCAAAGACTTAATCCGCAGGGGAAGGACTCCTACAATGAGCAGTTCTTC. It is translated as CASSQRLNPQGKDSYNEQFF.

This clone appeared a single time. The chain combines TRBV4-3 with TRBJ1-1; D remains ambiguous. The CDR3 runs to 14 residues. Trimming cost V 3 bases and J 4 bases, with 12 bases left between them. Germline V gene lookup returns CDR1 LGHNA and CDR2 YSLEER. The chain's CDR3 is CASSHVPGRTEAFF. CDR3 nucleotides: TGCGCCAGCAGCCATGTCCCAGGTCGCACTGAAGCTTTCTTT.

The chain employs TRBV28 and TRBJ2-3; 7 bases agree with TRBD1. The trim removed 4 bases at V and 0 bases at J, leaving 10 bases unmatched. This CDR3 region has 17 residues. CDR1 is MDHEN and CDR2 is SYDVKM in the germline V gene. CDR3 protein: CASSSTRQGNSTDTQYF. The CDR3 DNA follows: TGTGCCAGCAGTTCGACGAGACAGGGTAATAGCACAGATACGCAGTATTTT.

In this sample, this clone turned up once. The rearrangement links TRBV27 to TRBJ2-1; the match to TRBD2 covers 9 bases. This CDR3 is 15 amino acids long. The germline CDR1 and CDR2 sequences are MNHEY and SMNVEV (reference sequence). J was trimmed by 10 bases and V by 4 bases; bases with no gene match: 11. The DNA for the CDR3 is TGTGCCAGCAGTTCGTCTAGCGGGACGTTCGGGGAGCAGTTCTTC. Translation: CASSSSSGTFGEQFF.

V gene TRBV7-2 combines with J gene TRBJ2-7, with a possible D match to TRBD1 (5 bases). CDR1 and CDR2 from the germline V gene are SGHTA and FQGNSA. The V end lost 6 bases, the J end lost 4 bases, and 13 bases lay between the germline ends. There are 13 residues in the CDR3. The CDR3 sequence: CASRPTPGYEQYF. DNA of the CDR3: TGTGCCAGCAGACCTACTCCAGGGTACGAGCAGTACTTC.

This clone was seen only a few times. J is TRBJ1-1 and V is TRBV6-5; possibly TRBD1 for D (5 bases). V was shortened by 0 bases and J by 0 bases, with 11 bases between the two germline ends. The germline CDR1 and CDR2 sequences are MNHEY and SVGAGI. The CDR3 runs 16 residues. This CDR3 is CASSYSGGSVNTEAFF. The CDR3 DNA sequence: TGTGCCAGCAGTTACTCCGGGGGTTCGGTGAACACTGAAGCTTTCTTT.

The genes are TRBV7-8 and TRBJ1-2; 8 bases map to TRBD1. The V and J ends lost 0 bases and 7 bases, in that order; junction bases with no gene match: 7. CDR1 SGHVS and CDR2 FQNEAQ come from the germline V gene. CDR3 size: 15 residues. This CDR3 is CASSLARDRFCGYTF. In nucleotides, the CDR3 is TGTGCCAGCAGCTTAGCGCGGGACAGGTTTTGTGGCTACACCTTC.

The rearrangement links TRBV27 to TRBJ2-1; 10 bases fit TRBD2. The germline gives CDR1 MNHEY, CDR2 SMNVEV (reference sequence). CDR3 length: 13 amino acids. Trimming cost V 3 bases and J 13 bases; bases outside gene matches: 6. CDR3 residues: CASSFSAGGHQFF. In DNA, the CDR3 is TGTGCCAGCAGTTTTTCAGCGGGAGGGCATCAGTTCTTC.

The chain couples TRBV30 to TRBJ1-1, with a tentative D call TRBD1 (5 bases). V lost 3 bases and J lost 2, with 10 bases in between. CDR3 size: 13 residues. The germline gives CDR1 GTSNPN, CDR2 SVGIG (reference sequence). The CDR3 DNA is TGTGCCTGGAGCCCGCAGGGAAACACTGAAGCTTTCTTT. The encoded protein is CAWSPQGNTEAFF.

The chain joins TRBV4-2 to TRBJ2-3; possibly TRBD2 for D (6 bases). Germline V gene data show CDR1 as LGHNA and CDR2 as YNFKEQ. The CDR3 has 17 amino acids. Trimming took off 1 base at V and 5 bases at J, with 19 bases between the two ends. The CDR3 DNA reads as TGTGCCAGCAGCCAAGTTGTCCCGAGGCAGGGACTAGATACGCAGTATTTT. It translates to CASSQVVPRQGLDTQYF.

The rearrangement uses TRBV5-1 and TRBJ2-3; a weak D match, TRBD2 (5 bases). Germline loops: CDR1 SGHRS, CDR2 YFSETQ. The CDR3 is 14 residues long. With 6 bases removed from V and 0 bases from J, the gap between germline ends came to 11 bases. CDR3 region: CASNSVASTDTQYF. CDR3 DNA sequence: TGCGCCAGCAATAGCGTAGCTAGCACAGATACGCAGTATTTT.

The rearrangement joins TRBV5-1 to TRBJ2-4, with 8 bases aligning to TRBD2. V dropped 3 bases and J dropped 3; count of bases not matched to a gene: 8. The CDR3 is made up of 16 amino acids. Germline V gene data show CDR1 as SGHRS and CDR2 as YFSETQ. CDR3 amino acids: CASSSGAAGGKNIQYF. CDR3 nucleotides: TGCGCCAGCAGCTCAGGGGCCGCGGGGGGCAAAAACATTCAGTACTTC.

The chain couples TRBV14 to TRBJ2-7; the D gene is possibly TRBD1 (5 bases). The length of the CDR3 is 16 residues. The V end lost 0 bases, the J end lost 0 bases, and 12 bases lay between the germline ends. Looked up from germline, CDR1 is SGHDN and CDR2 is FVKESK. The CDR3 reads CASSQDGQGSSYEQYF. The CDR3 nucleotides are TGTGCCAGCAGCCAAGATGGCCAGGGCTCCTCCTACGAGCAGTACTTC.

The rearrangement joins TRBV6-5 to TRBJ2-5; 7 bases map to TRBD2. The CDR3 totals 15 residues. Germline V gives CDR1 MNHEY, CDR2 SVGAGI. J gave up 4 bases and V 0 bases, and 5 bases lay outside the gene matches. CDR3: CASSYSGGMRETQYF. The CDR3, as DNA: TGTGCCAGCAGTTACTCGGGGGGGATGAGAGAGACCCAGTACTTC.

This clone was picked up a small number of times. V is TRBV4-1 and J is TRBJ2-1; 7 nucleotides align to TRBD2. Trimming removed 0 bases from V and 0 bases from J; junction bases left unmatched: 5. This CDR3 has 17 residues. The germline CDR1 and CDR2 sequences are MGHRA and YSYEKL. CDR3 bases: TGCGCCAGCAGCCAAGAGAGAGCGGGGAGCTCCTACAATGAGCAGTTCTTC. Protein: CASSQERAGSSYNEQFF.

The V call is TRBV28, the J call TRBJ2-7; 7 bases agree with TRBD1. This CDR3 is built from 12 residues. V lost 11 bases, J lost 5 bases, and 9 bases stayed unmatched. Germline V gene data show CDR1 as MDHEN and CDR2 as SYDVKM. The CDR3 coding sequence is TGTGCCTCTAAGACAGGGACAGACGAGCAGTACTTC. Protein sequence: CASKTGTDEQYF.

This chain joins TRBV7-9 and TRBJ2-7; D not resolved. Germline V gives CDR1 SEHNR, CDR2 FQNEAQ (reference sequence). CDR3 length equals 12 residues. V lost 2 bases and J lost 3, with 5 bases in between. CDR3 amino acids: CASSLLGYEQYF. The CDR3 nucleotides are TGTGCCAGCAGCTTACTAGGCTACGAGCAGTACTTC.

The gene calls are TRBV28 and TRBJ2-5, with 10 bases matching TRBD2. Germline CDR1 MDHEN, CDR2 SYDVKM. The CDR3 is made up of 17 amino acids. The J segment lost 3 bases and the V segment lost 5 bases, leaving 12 bases of the junction unmatched. The CDR3 nucleotides read TGTGCCAGCAGTCGCCCCACCCGGACTAGCGGTAAAGAGACCCAGTACTTC. Translating it yields CASSRPTRTSGKETQYF.

The chain uses TRBV9 and TRBJ2-3, with no clear D. Trimming removed 4 bases at V and 2 bases at J, with 14 bases between. Germline values: CDR1 SGDLS, CDR2 YYNGEE. The CDR3 totals 15 residues. CDR3 coding DNA: TGTGCCAGCAGCCACTCCGACTCCCCCACAGATACGCAGTATTTT. Encoded protein: CASSHSDSPTDTQYF.

This clone was seen a handful of times. J is TRBJ2-7 and V is TRBV6-1; TRBD2 matches at 8 bases. Germline-derived CDR1 and CDR2 are MNHNS and SASEGT. Trimming cost V 6 bases and J 2 bases; bases outside gene matches: 9. The CDR3 extends over 15 amino acids. The CDR3: CASRHRTSLTYEQYF. DNA for the CDR3: TGTGCCAGCAGACACCGGACTAGCCTAACCTACGAGCAGTACTTC.

This clone was detected once. This chain connects TRBV4-1 to TRBJ1-5; 9 nucleotides match TRBD1. The CDR3 has 16 amino acids. In germline, CDR1 is MGHRA, CDR2 YSYEKL. V gave up 2 bases and J gave up 6 bases; unmatched junction bases: 8. DNA for the CDR3: TGCGCCAGCAGCCAACAACCGGGACAGGGAACTCAGCCCCAGCATTTT. It codes for CASSQQPGQGTQPQHF.

The V call is TRBV27, the J call TRBJ2-3, with 14 bases identical to TRBD2. V shed 6 bases, J shed 5 bases, and the junction held 16 bases outside the gene matches. The germline gives CDR1 MNHEY, CDR2 SMNVEV (reference sequence). This CDR3 contains 19 residues. The CDR3 DNA reads TGTGCCAGCAGCCGTTACTTAGGGGGGACTAGCGGGAGAGTAGATACGCAGTATTTT. Its protein product is CASSRYLGGTSGRVDTQYF.